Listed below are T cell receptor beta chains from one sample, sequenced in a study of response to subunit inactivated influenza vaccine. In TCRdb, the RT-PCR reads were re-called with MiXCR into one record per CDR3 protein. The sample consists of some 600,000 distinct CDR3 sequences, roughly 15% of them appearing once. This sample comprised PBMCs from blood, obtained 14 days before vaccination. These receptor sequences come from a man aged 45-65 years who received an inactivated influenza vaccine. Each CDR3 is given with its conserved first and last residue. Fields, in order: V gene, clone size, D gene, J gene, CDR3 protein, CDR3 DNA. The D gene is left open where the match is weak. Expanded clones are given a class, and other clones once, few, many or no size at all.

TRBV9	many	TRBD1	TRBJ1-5	CASSVDSGTGGTQPQHF	TGTGCCAGCAGCGTAGACTCCGGGACAGGGGGCACTCAGCCCCAGCATTTT
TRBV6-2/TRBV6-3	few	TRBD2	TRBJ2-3	CASSYSLAGMTDTQYF	TGTGCCAGCAGTTACTCGTTAGCGGGAATGACAGATACGCAGTATTTT
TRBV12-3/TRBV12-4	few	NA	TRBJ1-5	CASSPTRASNQPQHF	TGTGCCAGCAGTCCGACAAGGGCTAGCAATCAGCCCCAGCATTTT
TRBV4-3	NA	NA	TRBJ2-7	CASSQDRDGDTLYF	TGCGCCAGCAGCCAAGATCGAGACGGAGACACTTTGTACTTC
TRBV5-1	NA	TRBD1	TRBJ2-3	CASSFTGQGSAQYF	TGCGCCAGCAGCTTCACGGGACAGGGGTCGGCGCAGTATTTT
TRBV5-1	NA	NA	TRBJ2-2	CASSLTEEIGELFF	TGCGCCAGCAGCTTGACAGAGGAGATCGGGGAGCTGTTTTTT
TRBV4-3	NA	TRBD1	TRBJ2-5	CASSQQTGGETQYF	TGCGCCAGCAGCCAACAAACAGGGGGCGAGACCCAGTACTTC
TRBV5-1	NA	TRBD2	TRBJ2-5	CASSWTSGSGETQYF	TGCGCCAGCAGCTGGACTAGCGGGAGTGGAGAGACCCAGTACTTC
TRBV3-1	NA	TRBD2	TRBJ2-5	CASSQAGLAGLETQYF	TGTGCCAGCAGCCAAGCAGGACTAGCGGGGTTGGAGACCCAGTACTTC
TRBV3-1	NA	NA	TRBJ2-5	CASSQDSLQETQYF	TGTGCCAGCAGCCAAGATAGTCTCCAAGAGACCCAGTACTTC
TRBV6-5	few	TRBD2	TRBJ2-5	CASRLAGGPMETQYF	TGTGCCAGCAGGTTAGCGGGAGGGCCCATGGAGACCCAGTACTTC
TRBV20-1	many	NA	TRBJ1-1	CSASRALNTEAFF	TGCAGTGCCTCGCGGGCCCTGAACACTGAAGCTTTCTTT
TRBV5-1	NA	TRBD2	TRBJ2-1	CASSLITSGGATRLHEQFF	TGCGCCAGCAGCTTAATCACTAGCGGGGGGGCAACACGACTCCATGAGCAGTTCTTC
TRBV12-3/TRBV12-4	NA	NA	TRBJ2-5	CASSTRTDQETQYF	TGTGCCAGCAGCACACGGACGGACCAAGAGACCCAGTACTTC
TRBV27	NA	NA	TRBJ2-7	CASSSMYEQYF	TGTGCCAGCAGTTCAATGTACGAGCAGTACTTC
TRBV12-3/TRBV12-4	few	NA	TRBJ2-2	CASSSNTNTGELFF	TGTGCCAGCAGCTCGAACACGAACACCGGGGAGCTGTTTTTT
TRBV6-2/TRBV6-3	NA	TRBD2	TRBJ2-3	CASSTTSSGGADTQYF	TGTGCCAGCAGTACCACATCTAGCGGGGGTGCGGATACGCAGTATTTT
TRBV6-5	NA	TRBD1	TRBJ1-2	CASSYRTGDNYGYTF	TGTGCCAGCAGTTACCGGACAGGGGATAACTATGGCTACACCTTC
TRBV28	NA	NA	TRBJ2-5	CASSEHGQRVETQYF	TGTGCCAGCAGCGAACATGGACAGAGAGTTGAGACCCAGTACTTC
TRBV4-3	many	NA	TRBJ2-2	CASSQDTAGELFF	TGCGCCAGCAGCCAAGACACTGCCGGGGAGCTGTTTTTT
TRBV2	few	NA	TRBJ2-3	CASSVGAAIDTQYF	TGTGCCAGCAGTGTGGGGGCTGCAATAGATACGCAGTATTTT
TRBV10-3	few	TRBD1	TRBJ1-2	CAISEKGQGTYGYTF	TGTGCCATCAGTGAAAAGGGACAGGGTACCTATGGCTACACCTTC
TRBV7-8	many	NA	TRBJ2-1	CASSPRGSGNYNEQFF	TGTGCCAGCAGCCCCCGCGGCAGCGGTAACTACAATGAGCAGTTCTTC
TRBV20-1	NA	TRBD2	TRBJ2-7	CSAREVQGTSSYEQSF	TGCAGTGCTAGGGAAGTACAGGGGACTAGCTCCTACGAGCAGTCCTTC
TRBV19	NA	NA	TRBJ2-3	CASSIGARVLDTQYF	TGTGCCAGTAGTATAGGGGCGCGGGTACTTGATACGCAGTATTTT
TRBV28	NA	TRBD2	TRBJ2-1	CASSPPGLAGGQGSSYNEQFF	TGTGCCAGCAGCCCGCCGGGACTAGCGGGAGGGCAGGGGAGCTCCTACAATGAGCAGTTCTTC
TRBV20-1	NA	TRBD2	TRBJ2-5	CSASPSGYQETQYF	TGCAGTGCTAGTCCTAGCGGGTACCAAGAGACCCAGTACTTC
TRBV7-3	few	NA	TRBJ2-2	CASSSRPSTNTGELFF	TGTGCCAGCAGCTCTAGACCTAGTACGAACACCGGGGAGCTGTTTTTT
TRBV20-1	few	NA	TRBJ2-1	CSANRLGTGLQNYNEQFF	TGCAGTGCTAACCGGTTGGGAACGGGACTGCAAAACTACAATGAGCAGTTCTTC
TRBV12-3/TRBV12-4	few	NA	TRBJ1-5	CASSPGVPDQPQHF	TGTGCCAGCAGCCCCGGCGTCCCGGACCAGCCCCAGCATTTT
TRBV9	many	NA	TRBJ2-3	CASSVGGASTDTQYF	TGTGCCAGCAGTGTAGGCGGAGCTAGCACAGATACGCAGTATTTT
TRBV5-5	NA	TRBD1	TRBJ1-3	CASSLAGTGASSGNTIYF	TGTGCCAGCAGCCTAGCCGGGACAGGCGCCAGCTCTGGAAACACCATATATTTT
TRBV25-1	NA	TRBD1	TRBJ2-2	CASSESGTANTGELFF	TGTGCCAGCAGTGAATCCGGGACAGCGAACACCGGGGAGCTGTTTTTT
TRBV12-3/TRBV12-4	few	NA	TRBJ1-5	CASSSYSYSNQPQHF	TGTGCCAGCAGTTCCTACAGCTATAGCAATCAGCCCCAGCATTTT
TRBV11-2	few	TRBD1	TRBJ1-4	CASSLATGGYEKLFF	TGTGCCAGCAGCTTAGCGACAGGGGGCTATGAAAAACTGTTTTTT
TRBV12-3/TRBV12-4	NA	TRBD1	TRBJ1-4	CASRIQGVSEKLFF	TGTGCCAGCAGAATACAGGGGGTTAGTGAAAAACTGTTTTTT
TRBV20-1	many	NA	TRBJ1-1	CSARPTPEAFF	TGCAGTGCTAGACCGACTCCTGAAGCTTTCTTT
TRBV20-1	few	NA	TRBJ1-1	CSARKGQPNTEAFF	TGCAGTGCTAGAAAGGGACAACCGAACACTGAAGCTTTCTTT
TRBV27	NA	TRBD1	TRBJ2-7	CASSTTYRDSSYEQYF	TGTGCCAGCAGTACCACATACCGGGACAGTTCCTACGAGCAGTACTTC
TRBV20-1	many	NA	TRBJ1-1	CSARDRSGTWAFF	TGCAGTGCTAGAGATCGATCCGGAACGTGGGCTTTCTTT
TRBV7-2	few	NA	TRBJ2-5	CASSFRPGETQYF	TGTGCCAGCAGCTTTAGACCGGGGGAGACCCAGTACTTC
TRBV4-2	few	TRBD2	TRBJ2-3	CASSQDSLTSGNTDTQYF	TGTGCCAGCAGCCAAGATTCCCTCACTAGCGGGAACACAGATACGCAGTATTTT
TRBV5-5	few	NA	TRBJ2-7	CASSFGHPGAYEQYF	TGTGCCAGCAGCTTCGGACACCCGGGGGCTTACGAGCAGTACTTC
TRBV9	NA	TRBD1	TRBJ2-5	CASSERQGWETQYF	TGTGCCAGCAGCGAGAGACAGGGGTGGGAGACCCAGTACTTC
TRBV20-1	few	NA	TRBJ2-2	CSASTPEGTGELFF	TGCAGTGCTTCGACCCCTGAGGGCACCGGGGAGCTGTTTTTT
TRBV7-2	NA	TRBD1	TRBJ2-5	CASRGTAKTQYF	TGTGCCAGCAGGGGGACAGCGAAGACCCAGTACTTC
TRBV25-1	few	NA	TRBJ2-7	CASSESSGFFSYEQYF	TGTGCCAGCAGTGAATCGTCAGGCTTTTTCTCCTACGAGCAGTACTTC
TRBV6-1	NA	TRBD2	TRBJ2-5	CASKRLAGGSGETQYF	TGTGCCAGCAAAAGACTAGCGGGAGGATCCGGGGAGACCCAGTACTTC
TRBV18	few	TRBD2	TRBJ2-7	CASSLRTSSYEQYF	TGTGCCAGCTCACTCCGGACTAGCAGTTACGAGCAGTACTTC
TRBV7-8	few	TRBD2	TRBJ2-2	CASSNREVSGTRELFF	TGTGCCAGCAGCAACCGGGAAGTTAGCGGGACTAGGGAGCTGTTTTTT
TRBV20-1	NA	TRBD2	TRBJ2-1	CSASGTSLNEQFF	TGCAGTGCCAGTGGGACTAGCCTCAATGAGCAGTTCTTC
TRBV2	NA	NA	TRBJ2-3	CASRRWTTDTQYF	TGTGCCAGCAGACGGTGGACTACAGATACGCAGTATTTT
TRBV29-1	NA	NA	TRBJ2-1	CSTPVGYNEQFF	TGCAGCACACCGGTCGGGTACAATGAGCAGTTCTTC
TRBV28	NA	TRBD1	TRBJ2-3	CASTKTGTGSNTQYF	TGTGCCAGCACAAAAACCGGGACAGGGTCAAATACGCAGTATTTT
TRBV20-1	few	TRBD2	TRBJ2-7	CSAGSGGGSYEQYF	TGCAGTGCTGGTAGCGGGGGGGGTTCCTACGAGCAGTACTTC
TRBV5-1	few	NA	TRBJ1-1	CASSSGVDNTEAFF	TGCGCCAGCAGCTCCGGTGTTGATAACACTGAAGCTTTCTTT
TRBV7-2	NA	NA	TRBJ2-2	CASSLLGDTGELFF	TGTGCCAGCAGCTTATTAGGCGACACCGGGGAGCTGTTTTTT
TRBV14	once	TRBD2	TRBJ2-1	CASSQDLAGFYNEQFF	TGTGCCAGCAGCCAAGATCTAGCGGGTTTCTACAATGAGCAGTTCTTC
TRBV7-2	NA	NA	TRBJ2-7	CASSLGDTPYEQYF	TGTGCCAGCAGCCTCGGAGACACCCCCTACGAGCAGTACTTC
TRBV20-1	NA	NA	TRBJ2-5	CSASDTTSEARETQYF	TGCAGTGCAAGTGACACGACGAGCGAGGCTAGGGAGACCCAGTACTTC